The 16 T cell receptor beta chains given below trace back to one sample, sequenced in a study of radiotherapy plus CTLA-4 blockade in lung cancer. Generated by immunoSEQ multiplex PCR, the TCRdb table keeps only in-frame clones and is missing some. Among 60,000 to 85,000 clones listed, 70% to 90% were seen once. The sample here was peripheral blood, taken from a patient treated with radiotherapy plus ipilimumab. These TCRs come from a human donor with non-small cell lung cancer who had stable disease on radiotherapy plus ipilimumab.

This chain joins TRBV19 and TRBJ1-5; no firm D call. The CDR3 length is 13 residues. Trimming removed 3 bases from V and 4 bases from J, with 7 bases in between. Germline lookup yields CDR1 LNHDA and CDR2 SQIVND (reference sequence). Written as DNA, the CDR3 is TGTGCCAGTAGTATCCAGGAGAATCAGCCCCAGCATTTT. Residues: CASSIQENQPQHF.

The rearrangement uses TRBV29-1 and TRBJ1-2; TRBD1 agrees at 7 bases. From germline, CDR1 is SQVTM and CDR2 ANQGSEA. Unmatched junction bases numbered 4, after V lost 2 bases and J lost 4 bases. This CDR3 region has 13 residues. Here the CDR3 DNA reads TGCAGCGTTGAAACCGGGACAGTCTATGGCTACACCTTC. Its translation is CSVETGTVYGYTF.

The chain carries TRBV6-5 and TRBJ2-6; D remains ambiguous. The CDR3 loop spans 15 amino acids. Germline lookup yields CDR1 MNHEY and CDR2 SVGAGI. V gave up 5 bases and J gave up 0 bases, with 8 bases separating them. CDR3 amino acids: CASSPSISGANVLTF. The CDR3 bases are TGTGCCAGCAGTCCCTCCATCTCTGGGGCCAACGTCCTGACTTTC.

The V and J genes are TRBV7-2 and TRBJ2-2; D perhaps matches TRBD2 (5 bases). The CDR3 length is 15 residues. The germline gives CDR1 SGHTA, CDR2 FQGNSA. Trimming removed 1 base at V and 2 bases at J, with 8 bases between. CDR3 loop: CASSLGRQNTGELFF. In DNA, the CDR3 is TGTGCCAGCAGCTTAGGGAGGCAAAACACCGGGGAGCTGTTTTTT. Variable domain in full (rest from reference TRBV7-2 and TRBJ2-2): GAGVSQSPSNKVTEKGKDVELRCDPISGHTALYWYRQSLGQGLEFLIYFQGNSAPDKSGLPSDRFSAERTGGSVSTLTIQRTQQEDSAVYLCASSLGRQNTGELFFGEGSRLTVL.

The V call is TRBV2, the J call TRBJ2-7; TRBD2 agrees at 10 bases. Germline values: CDR1 SNHLY, CDR2 FYNNEI. The CDR3 loop spans 12 amino acids. The V segment lost 8 bases and the J segment 6 bases; nucleotides outside the gene matches: 4. Written as DNA, the CDR3 is TGTGCCAGCGAGCGGGAGGGTACCGAGCAGTACTTC. Translating gives CASEREGTEQYF.

The gene calls are TRBV9 and TRBJ1-6; a possible D gene is TRBD1 (6 bases). The germline V gene has CDR1 SGDLS and CDR2 YYNGEE. The CDR3 length is 16 residues. V was clipped by 1 base and J by 10 bases, with 18 bases between them. CDR3 amino acids: CASSVSGAGNYSPLHF. The CDR3 DNA sequence: TGTGCCAGCAGCGTATCAGGGGCAGGGAACTACTCACCCCTCCACTTT.

This chain joins TRBV28 and TRBJ2-7; D not certain. The V and J ends lost 6 bases and 4 bases respectively, with 7 bases between them. Germline CDR1 MDHEN, CDR2 SYDVKM. The CDR3 spans 11 residues. CDR3 region: CASRADYEQYF. The CDR3 region has the DNA TGTGCCAGCAGGGCCGATTACGAGCAGTACTTC.

J is TRBJ2-5 and V is TRBV2; 8 bases align to TRBD1. This CDR3 is built from 14 residues. From germline, CDR1 is SNHLY and CDR2 FYNNEI. J lost 5 bases, V lost 6 bases, and 8 bases had no gene match. CDR3 sequence: CASSAQGARETQYF. The CDR3 bases are TGTGCCAGCAGCGCTCAGGGGGCGCGGGAGACCCAGTACTTC.

The chain carries TRBV11-2 and TRBJ1-2; a weak D match, TRBD1 (6 bases). From germline, CDR1 is SGHAT and CDR2 FQNNGV. The CDR3 has 14 residues. Trimming took off 3 bases at V and 4 bases at J, with 12 bases between the two ends. The CDR3 is CASSFNRVGYGYTF. CDR3 nucleotides: TGTGCCAGCAGCTTCAACAGGGTTGGCTATGGCTACACCTTC.

The chain joins TRBV11-2 to TRBJ1-4, with D possibly TRBD1 on 5 matching bases. The CDR3 length is 13 residues. The V gene's germline CDR1 is SGHAT and CDR2 FQNNGV. Trimming left V 5 bases short and J 5 bases short, with 9 bases between. In nucleotides, the CDR3 is TGTGCCAGCAGCGGGGGTGAGAATGAAAAACTGTTTTTT. It translates to CASSGGENEKLFF. Complete variable domain (other parts from reference TRBV11-2 and TRBJ1-4): EAGVAQSPRYKIIEKRQSVAFWCNPISGHATLYWYQQILGQGPKLLIQFQNNGVVDDSQLPKDRFSAERLKGVDSTLKIQPAKLEDSAVYLCASSGGENEKLFFGSGTQLSVL.

J is TRBJ1-2 and V is TRBV7-2; 8 positions agree with TRBD1. Per germline, CDR1 SGHTA and CDR2 FQGNSA. The CDR3 spans 14 residues. Trimming cost V 5 bases and J 8 bases; bases outside gene matches: 10. The chain's CDR3 is CASSPGGTGSGYTF. The CDR3 DNA follows: TGTGCCAGCAGCCCAGGGGGGACAGGATCCGGCTACACCTTC.

The chain couples TRBV11-2 to TRBJ2-1; TRBD1 is a possible D gene (7 bases). Germline loops: CDR1 SGHAT, CDR2 FQNNGV. V lost 5 bases and J lost 9, with 23 bases in between. The CDR3 has 16 residues. CDR3 nucleotides: TGTGCCAGCAGCCGATTTAGACAGGGCGGAGGGTTTGAGCAGTTCTTC. The encoded protein is CASSRFRQGGGFEQFF.

V gene TRBV11-2 combines with J gene TRBJ2-5; D is perhaps TRBD2 (6 bases). Trimming took off 3 bases at V and 6 bases at J, with 14 bases between the two ends. The germline CDR1 and CDR2 sequences are SGHAT and FQNNGV. This CDR3 is built from 14 residues. CDR3 in amino acids: CASSLSLASQTQYF. The CDR3 DNA reads TGTGCCAGCAGCTTGTCTCTAGCGAGCCAGACCCAGTACTTC.

The chain is built from TRBV28 and TRBJ2-7; D gene unclear. The CDR3 runs 14 residues. Germline-derived CDR1 and CDR2 are MDHEN and SYDVKM. V lost 3 bases to trimming and J lost 3 bases, with 12 bases between them. CDR3 sequence reads: CASSFPPRVYEQYF. For the CDR3, the DNA is TGTGCCAGCAGTTTTCCCCCCCGGGTCTACGAGCAGTACTTC.

The chain links TRBV28 to TRBJ1-1, with D possibly TRBD1 on 6 matching bases. The germline V and J ends were trimmed by 4 bases and 0 bases, with 9 bases remaining between them. This CDR3 comprises 14 residues. CDR1 and CDR2 from the germline V gene are MDHEN and SYDVKM. The DNA of the CDR3 is TGTGCCAGCAGTTCAACAGGGCTGAACACTGAAGCTTTCTTT. Residues: CASSSTGLNTEAFF. Full variable domain (remainder filled in from reference TRBV28 and TRBJ1-1): DVKVTQSSRYLVKRTGEKVFLECVQDMDHENMFWYRQDPGLGLRLIYFSYDVKMKEKGDIPEGYSVSREKKERFSLILESASTNQTSMYLCASSSTGLNTEAFFGQGTRLTVV.

The J gene is TRBJ2-7, the V gene TRBV6-5; D perhaps matches TRBD1 (5 bases). Between the trimmed V and J ends, which lost 2 bases and 5 bases, there was a span of 7 bases. Germline CDR1 is MNHEY and CDR2 is SVGAGI. The CDR3 extends over 12 amino acids. DNA of the CDR3: TGTGCCAGCAGTTACCCAGGGAACGAGCAGTACTTC. This encodes CASSYPGNEQYF.